These 2 T cell receptor beta chains were sequenced from one sample in a study of T cells after yellow fever vaccination. Each CDR3 protein is one row after TCRdb ran MiXCR on the 5' RACE reads. Here the sample spans tens of thousands of distinct CDR3 sequences, 5% to 6.5% being singletons. The sample in question was CD4+ T cells sorted from PBMCs, obtained roughly 15 days after the first yellow fever vaccination. The receptor source for this set is a man between 18 and 29 years old who received the YFV17D yellow fever vaccine.

This clonotype was seen repeatedly, ten times or more. This chain links TRBV7-8 with TRBJ2-7, with D uncertain. Trimming took 3 bases from V and 1 from J, leaving 7 bases between them. The CDR3 totals 13 residues. Per germline, CDR1 SGHVS and CDR2 FQNEAQ. DNA of the CDR3: TGTGCCAGCAGCTTCCCAGGATCCTACGAGCAGTACTTC. This codes for CASSFPGSYEQYF.

This clonotype was counted ten times or more. V and J are TRBV5-1 and TRBJ1-2; maybe TRBD1 (5 bases). V was shortened by 4 bases and J by 4 bases, with 17 bases between the two germline ends. The CDR3 is made up of 15 amino acids. Germline V lookup: CDR1 SGHRS, CDR2 YFSETQ. DNA of the CDR3: TGCGCCAGCAGCAGAGGAGAAGGGGAAGTCTATGGCTACACCTTC. Its protein is CASSRGEGEVYGYTF.